Shown below are 9 T cell receptor beta chains from a single sample sequenced in a study of T-cell reconstitution after alpha-beta-depleted transplantation in children (dated by TCRdb to about 2016). What the treatment or condition label conveys for this sample: allogeneic hematopoietic cell transplantation with graft depleted of TCRalphabeta T cells and CD19 B cells. The library was produced with PCR. TCRdb records Illumina HiSeq 2500 as the sequencer. TCR libraries were prepared with molecular barcoding, using unique molecular identifiers to normalize TCRbeta repertoire quantification. The public reads were quality trimmed at Q25 with fastp and then assembled into clones with MiXCR by TCRdb, keeping productive beta chains. Rows merge per CDR3 protein into single entries with the most common DNA and genes. The sample has some 200,000 distinct CDR3 sequences on record, around 7.7% of them singletons. Clones ranked in the top ten supply about 40% of the sample.

Here the sequenced sample was PBMCs, mostly from graft donor cells, taken 360 days after TCRalphabeta/CD19-depleted stem cell transplant. These TCRs come from a male patient aged 2 to 9 who had a stem cell transplant for acute myeloid leukemia, so the T cells may come from the graft donor.

This clonotype appeared many times. The gene calls are TRBV6-1 and TRBJ1-4; the match to TRBD1 covers 8 bases. The CDR3 is 12 residues long. J gave up 13 bases and V 5 bases, and 6 bases lay outside the gene matches. Germline V gene data show CDR1 as MNHNS and CDR2 as SASEGT. The CDR3 loop is CASSKDRVTLFF. The CDR3 DNA reads TGTGCCAGCAGTAAGGACAGGGTTACACTGTTTTTT.

The chain links TRBV27 to TRBJ1-2; D unresolved. The CDR3 is made up of 13 amino acids. V gave up 6 bases and J gave up 7 bases, with 15 bases separating them. Germline V CDR1 and CDR2: MNHEY, SMNVEV (reference sequence). The CDR3 DNA reads as TGTGCCAGCAGGGCCCGGGTCGTTGGTGGCTACACCTTC. This translates into CASRARVVGGYTF.

The J gene is TRBJ2-7, the V gene TRBV29-1; D call uncertain. Germline values: CDR1 SQVTM, CDR2 ANQGSEA. The CDR3 length is 13 residues. The germline V and J ends were trimmed by 1 base and 3 bases, with 10 bases remaining between them. CDR3 nucleotides: TGCAGCGTTGAAGGGGTTTCAGGCTACGAGCAGTACTTC. Its translation: CSVEGVSGYEQYF.

V is TRBV29-1 and J is TRBJ2-2; TRBD1 or TRBD2 may be the D gene (5 bases each). CDR3 length: 14 residues. Germline CDR1 reads SQVTM; CDR2 reads ANQGSEA. The V gene lost 7 bases and the J gene lost 5 bases, with 17 bases spanning the gap. The CDR3 DNA is TGCAGCGCCCGCCCAGGGCGGGTGACCGGGGAGCTGTTTTTT. Protein: CSARPGRVTGELFF.

This chain connects TRBV12-3 or TRBV12-4 to TRBJ1-2; 8 bases map to TRBD1. The ends lost 4 bases at V and 5 bases at J; junction bases unmatched: 9. The CDR3 loop spans 15 amino acids. In nucleotides, the CDR3 is TGTGCCAGCAGTTCGGCAGGGGGCAATGGGTATGGCTACACCTTC. This gives the protein CASSSAGGNGYGYTF.

This clonotype was picked up many times. The chain links TRBV12-3 or TRBV12-4 to TRBJ2-3; D call uncertain. The CDR3 covers 14 residues. V was shortened by 3 bases and J by 2 bases, with 9 bases between the two germline ends. DNA for the CDR3: TGTGCCAGCAGTTTCGGTCTTCTCACAGATACGCAGTATTTT. This encodes CASSFGLLTDTQYF.

The rearrangement links TRBV12-3 or TRBV12-4 to TRBJ2-7; 7 bases map to TRBD1. With V trimmed by 6 bases and J by 4 bases, 12 bases remained unmatched. The CDR3 has 15 amino acids. Here the CDR3 reads CASSPMPGQRYEQYF. Written as DNA, the CDR3 is TGTGCCAGCAGCCCAATGCCGGGACAGCGGTACGAGCAGTACTTC.

The J gene is TRBJ2-5, the V gene TRBV4-2; 7 nucleotides align to TRBD2. Germline values: CDR1 LGHNA, CDR2 YNFKEQ. V shed 2 bases and J 0 bases; nucleotides not matched to a gene: 9. The CDR3 extends over 17 amino acids. CDR3 nucleotide sequence: TGTGCCAGCAGCCAAAAGGTCCTAGCGGAGAACCAAGAGACCCAGTACTTC. Its translation is CASSQKVLAENQETQYF.

In this sample, this clonotype turned up many times. The chain is built from TRBV4-2 and TRBJ2-7; 9 bases fit TRBD1. The CDR3 length is 15 residues. Germline V gene data show CDR1 as LGHNA and CDR2 as YNFKEQ. V gave up 4 bases and J gave up 4 bases; unmatched junction bases: 8. The CDR3 loop reads CASSPPTGGRYEQYF. CDR3 nucleotides: TGTGCCAGCAGCCCGCCTACAGGGGGCAGGTACGAGCAGTACTTC.